The sample holds a few counts of the clone carrying this TCR beta chain. Cohort allocation depended upon clinical history that participants reported. The data belong to a study of blood T cell repertoires in COVID-19. The repertoire was sequenced with immunoSEQ multiplex PCR; TCRdb's copy has only in-frame clones and lacks some. The table lists around 140,000 clones, 84% of them singletons. The sample was PBMCs or T cells enriched from blood (not recorded which). The TCR comes from a woman aged 50 to 60 with acute COVID-19.

In DNA form, the CDR3 reads TGTGCCAGCAGTTTATCCCCCCTCGGGGGGATGAACACTGAAGCTTTCTTT. Translated, it gives CASSLSPLGGMNTEAFF. V gene TRBV28 combines with J gene TRBJ1-1, with D maybe TRBD1 (5 bases). Deletions cut 1 base from V and 0 bases from J, with 15 bases between. The germline gives CDR1 MDHEN, CDR2 SYDVKM. This CDR3 spans 17 amino acids.